What follows are 25 T cell receptor beta chains derived from one specimen sequenced in a study of cytomegalovirus exposure and HLA in healthy donors. This PCR relied on a set of 60 Vbeta primers and 13 Jbeta primers. Produced via immunoSEQ multiplex PCR; TCRdb's table is partial and in-frame only. The sample consists of about 180,000 clones, around 81% of them appearing once. Input material: PBMCs. These receptors all come from a woman aged 25-40 years in good health and CMV-seronegative.

This chain joins TRBV4-3 and TRBJ1-3, with D tentatively TRBD1 (5 bases). Per germline, CDR1 LGHNA and CDR2 YSLEER. Deletions cut 0 bases from V and 0 bases from J, with 9 bases between. The CDR3 spans 16 residues. The CDR3 DNA reads TGCGCCAGCAGCCAAGATAAGGGGTTCTCTGGAAACACCATATATTTT. Residues: CASSQDKGFSGNTIYF.

The J gene is TRBJ1-2, the V gene TRBV18; 12 positions agree with TRBD1. V was pared by 6 bases and J by 2 bases, with 7 bases of the junction left unmatched. The V gene's germline CDR1 is KGHSH and CDR2 LQKENI. The CDR3 length is 16 residues. CDR3 region: CASSPGTGGANYGYTF. The CDR3 region has the DNA TGTGCCAGCTCGCCCGGGACAGGGGGCGCGAACTATGGCTACACCTTC.

The chain has TRBV5-1 and TRBJ2-6, with TRBD1 matching 9 bases. The CDR3 totals 16 residues. CDR1 is SGHRS and CDR2 is YFSETQ in the germline V gene. The trim removed 4 bases at V and 2 bases at J, leaving 4 bases unmatched. The CDR3 DNA follows: TGCGCCAGCAGCGGCACAGGGGGCGCTGGGGCCAACGTCCTGACTTTC. Translation gives CASSGTGGAGANVLTF.

J is TRBJ2-3 and V is TRBV19, with 8 nucleotides matching TRBD2. Per germline, CDR1 LNHDA and CDR2 SQIVND (reference sequence). CDR3 length: 14 residues. Trimming cost V 7 bases and J 2 bases; bases outside gene matches: 5. CDR3 loop: CASKVAGLTDTQYF. CDR3 nucleotides: TGTGCCAGTAAGGTAGCGGGGCTCACAGATACGCAGTATTTT.

The CDR3 region has the DNA TGTGCCAGCAGCTTAGATTGGACAGCCTCCTACAATGAGCAGTTCTTC. Protein: CASSLDWTASYNEQFF. The V gene is TRBV5-4, the J gene TRBJ2-1; weak D call: TRBD1 (6 bases). Germline loops: CDR1 SGHNT, CDR2 YYREEE (reference sequence). This CDR3 region has 16 residues. V was shortened by 2 bases and J by 0 bases, with 12 bases between the two germline ends.

This chain connects TRBV9 to TRBJ1-4; D not certain. The V gene's germline CDR1 is SGDLS and CDR2 YYNGEE. V shed 2 bases and J shed 8 bases, with 10 bases lying between them. This CDR3 is built from 13 residues. This chain's CDR3 is CASSVRPGEKLFF. Here the CDR3 DNA reads TGTGCCAGCAGCGTCAGGCCCGGCGAAAAACTGTTTTTT.

The genes are TRBV4-1 and TRBJ2-7; D possibly corresponds to TRBD1 (6 bases). Per germline, CDR1 MGHRA and CDR2 YSYEKL. Between the trimmed V and J ends, which lost 4 bases and 1 base, there was a span of 17 bases. The CDR3 has 16 residues. CDR3 residues: CASSLSPTGSSYEQYF. The CDR3 nucleotides are TGCGCCAGCAGCCTTTCACCTACAGGGTCGTCCTACGAGCAGTACTTC.

The chain combines TRBV29-1 with TRBJ2-2, with TRBD1 identical over 8 bases. This CDR3 region has 14 residues. Germline V lookup: CDR1 SQVTM, CDR2 ANQGSEA. After removal of 4 bases from V and 1 base from J, the junction contained 2 bases not matched to a gene. In nucleotides, the CDR3 is TGCAGCGTTGTGGGGACAGGGAACACCGGGGAGCTGTTTTTT. Amino acid sequence: CSVVGTGNTGELFF.

This sequence joins TRBV6-6 and TRBJ2-2, with D possibly TRBD1 on 6 matching bases. V shed 6 bases and J shed 0 bases, with 14 bases lying between them. This CDR3 contains 16 residues. Germline-derived CDR1 and CDR2 are MNHNY and SVGAGI (reference sequence). CDR3 sequence (DNA): TGTGCCAGCAGGGAACAGGGTCGCGCGAACACCGGGGAGCTGTTTTTT. Its translation: CASREQGRANTGELFF.

V and J are TRBV13 and TRBJ1-3; D unresolved. From germline, CDR1 is PRHDT and CDR2 FYEKMQ (reference sequence). The CDR3 totals 15 residues. The V gene lost 0 bases and the J gene lost 0 bases, with 6 bases spanning the gap. The CDR3 protein is CASSLGLSSGNTIYF. The CDR3 nucleotides read TGTGCCAGCAGCTTAGGCCTGAGCTCTGGAAACACCATATATTTT.

The gene calls are TRBV25-1 and TRBJ2-1; TRBD1 matches 10 bases. This CDR3 spans 16 amino acids. From germline, CDR1 is MGHDK and CDR2 SYGVNS. V gave up 3 bases and J gave up 2 bases; unmatched junction bases: 4. The CDR3 loop is CASSEGTGATYNEQFF. CDR3 nucleotides: TGTGCCAGCAGTGAGGGGACAGGGGCTACCTACAATGAGCAGTTCTTC.

This clone has more than one count but fewer than ten. The chain employs TRBV7-8 and TRBJ1-2; TRBD1 aligns across 10 bases. Losses at the gene ends were 5 bases for V and 8 bases for J; bases not matched to a gene: 8. Germline values: CDR1 SGHVS, CDR2 FQNEAQ. The CDR3 loop spans 14 amino acids. The CDR3 DNA reads as TGTGCCAGCAGCCCACCCGGGACAGGGGTCGGCTACACCTTC. This translates into CASSPPGTGVGYTF.

CDR3 amino acids: CASSATGGRVATEAFF. The DNA of the CDR3 is TGTGCCAGCAGCGCGACAGGGGGGAGGGTAGCGACTGAAGCTTTCTTT. The rearrangement links TRBV5-6 to TRBJ1-1; 9 bases fit TRBD1. Trimming removed 4 bases from V and 5 bases from J; junction bases left unmatched: 12. Germline CDR1 is SGHDT and CDR2 is YYEEEE. The CDR3 has 16 amino acids.

The chain employs TRBV7-8 and TRBJ2-5; 10 bases line up with TRBD2. Germline values: CDR1 SGHVS, CDR2 FQNEAQ. This CDR3 is built from 15 residues. The J segment lost 3 bases and the V segment lost 8 bases, leaving 9 bases of the junction unmatched. The DNA of the CDR3 is TGTGCCAGCGACCCTAGCGGGAGAGGAGAAGAGACCCAGTACTTC. Protein: CASDPSGRGEETQYF.

The chain is built from TRBV4-3 and TRBJ1-2, with D possibly matching TRBD1 (5 bases). This CDR3 spans 17 amino acids. Trimming left V 0 bases short and J 0 bases short, with 14 bases between. Germline CDR1 reads LGHNA; CDR2 reads YSLEER. The CDR3 sequence: CASSQDRWGSPNYGYTF. The CDR3 region has the DNA TGCGCCAGCAGCCAAGATAGGTGGGGCAGCCCTAACTATGGCTACACCTTC.

The genes are TRBV6-4 and TRBJ2-4; D is unclear. The CDR3 contains 13 residues. V was pared by 6 bases and J by 8 bases, with 14 bases between. Germline V gives CDR1 MRHNA, CDR2 SNTAGT. The CDR3 loop reads CASSPSDGHIQYF. CDR3 nucleotide sequence: TGTGCCAGCAGCCCCTCCGATGGGCACATTCAGTACTTC.

The J gene is TRBJ2-2, the V gene TRBV7-7, with 7 bases fitting TRBD1. V shed 5 bases, J shed 0 bases, and the junction held 6 bases outside the gene matches. CDR3 length: 16 residues. The germline CDR1 and CDR2 sequences are SSHAT and FNYEAQ (reference sequence). Written as DNA, the CDR3 is TGTGCCAGCAGCCGACAGGGAGAACCGAACACCGGGGAGCTGTTTTTT. The encoded protein is CASSRQGEPNTGELFF.

The gene calls are TRBV6-1 and TRBJ1-2; D is unresolved. From germline, CDR1 is MNHNS and CDR2 SASEGT. CDR3 size: 16 residues. The V end was cut by 4 bases, the J end by 2 bases, with 17 bases between. The CDR3 is CASSAGGYSMNYGYTF. Here the CDR3 DNA reads TGTGCCAGCAGTGCCGGAGGGTATTCTATGAACTATGGCTACACCTTC.

The chain is built from TRBV10-2 and TRBJ2-1; 9 nucleotides match TRBD2. CDR3 length equals 15 residues. V lost 4 bases and J lost 2; bases outside the gene matches: 3. Germline CDR1 WSHSY, CDR2 SAAADI. CDR3 DNA: TGCGCCAGCAGTGGGCGGGGGGGCCCCTACAATGAGCAGTTCTTC. Protein: CASSGRGGPYNEQFF.

V is TRBV27 and J is TRBJ2-7, with 9 positions matching TRBD1. The CDR3 length is 15 residues. Germline values: CDR1 MNHEY, CDR2 SMNVEV (reference sequence). The V segment lost 5 bases and the J segment 3 bases; nucleotides outside the gene matches: 8. CDR3 sequence reads: CASSLAGQGIYEQYF. The CDR3 DNA reads TGTGCCAGCAGTCTGGCGGGACAGGGAATCTACGAGCAGTACTTC.

CDR3 in amino acids: CASSYRDRDYEQYF. The CDR3 DNA sequence: TGTGCCAGCAGTTACCGGGACAGGGATTACGAGCAGTACTTC. The rearrangement links TRBV6-5 to TRBJ2-5; 9 bases line up with TRBD1. The DNA end lines up better with TRBJ2-7; the J call may be wrong. The CDR3 consists of 14 residues. Germline V lookup: CDR1 MNHEY, CDR2 SVGAGI.

V and J are TRBV5-6 and TRBJ2-7; D unclear. The CDR3 consists of 16 residues. Germline values: CDR1 SGHDT, CDR2 YYEEEE. The V gene lost 2 bases and the J gene lost 0 bases, with 15 bases spanning the gap. CDR3 in amino acids: CASSLIRGMSSYEQYF. The CDR3, as DNA: TGTGCCAGCAGCTTAATCAGAGGCATGAGCTCCTACGAGCAGTACTTC.

The rearrangement uses TRBV5-1 and TRBJ2-7; 7 bases map to TRBD1. The V gene end was trimmed by 0 bases and the J gene end by 2 bases; junction bases not matched to a gene: 5. The CDR3 spans 15 residues. CDR1 is SGHRS, CDR2 YFSETQ, per germline. The chain's CDR3 is CASSLVGQATYEQYF. The CDR3 nucleotides read TGCGCCAGCAGCTTGGTAGGACAGGCCACCTACGAGCAGTACTTC.

The chain recombines TRBV7-2 with TRBJ2-1; no reliable D call. V lost 2 bases to trimming and J lost 6 bases, with 8 bases between them. The CDR3 extends over 13 amino acids. Per germline, CDR1 SGHTA and CDR2 FQGNSA. The DNA of the CDR3 is TGTGCCAGCAGCTTACTTACGCGCAATGAGCAGTTCTTC. It encodes CASSLLTRNEQFF. Using reference TRBV7-2 and TRBJ2-1 for the parts outside the CDR3, the full variable domain is GAGVSQSPSNKVTEKGKDVELRCDPISGHTALYWYRQSLGQGLEFLIYFQGNSAPDKSGLPSDRFSAERTGGSVSTLTIQRTQQEDSAVYLCASSLLTRNEQFFGPGTRLTVL.

V and J are TRBV19 and TRBJ1-1, with D unresolved. This CDR3 spans 14 amino acids. With 3 bases removed from V and 3 bases from J, the gap between germline ends came to 11 bases. Germline CDR1 LNHDA, CDR2 SQIVND (reference sequence). The CDR3: CASSMEDPDTEAFF. In DNA, the CDR3 is TGTGCCAGTAGTATGGAGGATCCGGACACTGAAGCTTTCTTT.